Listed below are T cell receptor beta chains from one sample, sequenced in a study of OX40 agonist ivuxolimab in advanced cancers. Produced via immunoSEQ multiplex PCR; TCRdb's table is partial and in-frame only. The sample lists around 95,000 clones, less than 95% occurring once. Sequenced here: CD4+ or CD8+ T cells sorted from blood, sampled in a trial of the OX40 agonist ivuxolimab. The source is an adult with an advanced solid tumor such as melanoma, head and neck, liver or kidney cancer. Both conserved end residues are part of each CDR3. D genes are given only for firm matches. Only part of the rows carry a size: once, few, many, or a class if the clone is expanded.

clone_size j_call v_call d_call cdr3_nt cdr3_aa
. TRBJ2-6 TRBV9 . TGTGCCAGCAGCACCCAGGGCTTCTCTGGGGCCAACGTCCTGACTTTC CASSTQGFSGANVLTF
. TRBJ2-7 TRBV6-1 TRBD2 TGTGCCAGCTTAATAGGCGGGAGAGACGAGCAGTACTTC CASLIGGRDEQYF
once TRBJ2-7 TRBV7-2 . TGTGCCAGCAGCTTAGAGCGGTCCACCTACGAGCAGTACTTC CASSLERSTYEQYF
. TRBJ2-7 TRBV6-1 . TGTGCCAGCAGTGAAGGGGCCAGGGGGGCCGAGCAGTACTTC CASSEGARGAEQYF
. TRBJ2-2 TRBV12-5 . TGTGCTAGTGGTTTGAACGGGGGTGGGCTGTTTTTT CASGLNGGGLFF
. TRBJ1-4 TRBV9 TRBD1 TGTGCCAGCAGCGAATGGACAGGGGGGGACGCTGAAAAACTGTTTTTT CASSEWTGGDAEKLFF
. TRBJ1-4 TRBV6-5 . TGTGCCAGTAGGGGCGGCTTTTTCTCCGGTGAAAAACTGTTTTTT CASRGGFFSGEKLFF
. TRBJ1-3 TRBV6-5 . TGTGCCAGCAGACTCCGGGATGGAAACACCATATATTTT CASRLRDGNTIYF
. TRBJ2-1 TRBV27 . TGTGCCAGCAGGTCCCTGGGAGGCAGGTACAATGAGCAGTTCTTC CASRSLGGRYNEQFF
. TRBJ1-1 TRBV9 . TGTGCCAGCAGCGTAGCTTTCGAGGCTGAAGCTTTCTTT CASSVAFEAEAFF
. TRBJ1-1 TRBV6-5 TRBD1 TGTGCCAGCAGTACCGACAGGGTCACTGAAGCTTTCTTT CASSTDRVTEAFF
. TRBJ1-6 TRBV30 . TGTGCCTGGAGAGCAAAGACAGGACATAATTCACCCCTCCACTTT CAWRAKTGHNSPLHF
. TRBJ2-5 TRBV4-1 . TGCGCCAGCAGCTTAAGGCGGGACTACCAAGAGACCCAGTACTTC CASSLRRDYQETQYF
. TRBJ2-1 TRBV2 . TGTGCCAGACAGCGCAATGAGCAGTTCTTC CARQRNEQFF
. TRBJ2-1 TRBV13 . TGTGCCAGCAGCCGGAGCGGACGCAGGGGAGTAGAGCAGTTCTTC CASSRSGRRGVEQFF
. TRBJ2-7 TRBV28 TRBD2 TGTGCCAGCAGTTACCGGGGACTAGCGGGAGACTACGAGCAGTACTTC CASSYRGLAGDYEQYF
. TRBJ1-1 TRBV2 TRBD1 TGTGCCACCGGCAGGGGGGCTGGTGAAGCTTTCTTT CATGRGAGEAFF
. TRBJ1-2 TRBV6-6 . TGTGCCAGCAGTTCCGCAGCCGGTTATGGCTACACCTTC CASSSAAGYGYTF
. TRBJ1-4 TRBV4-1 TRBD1 TGCGCCAGCAGCCTCCGGGACAGGGGTACTCTAGCAACTAATGAAAAACTGTTTTTT CASSLRDRGTLATNEKLFF
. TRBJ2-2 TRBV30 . TGTGCCTGGAGGCCGGGACTTACCGGGGAGCTGTTTTTT CAWRPGLTGELFF
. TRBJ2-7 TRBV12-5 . TGTGCTAGTTCACAGGGATGGGGGGACGAGCAGTACTTC CASSQGWGDEQYF
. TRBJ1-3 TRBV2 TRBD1 TGTGCCAGCAGCAAACCGGGACAGGGCGCTGGAAACACCATATATTTT CASSKPGQGAGNTIYF
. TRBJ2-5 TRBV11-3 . TGTGCCAGCAGCTCCCTGGGCGGGACGGAGACCCAGTACTTC CASSSLGGTETQYF
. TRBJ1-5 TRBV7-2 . TGTGCCAGCAGCTTAGTCGGACAAACTAATCAGCCCCAGCATTTT CASSLVGQTNQPQHF
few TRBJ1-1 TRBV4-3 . TGCGCCAGCAGCCAAAGCAGAGTTCTGAACACTGAAGCTTTCTTT CASSQSRVLNTEAFF
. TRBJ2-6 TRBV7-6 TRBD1 TGTGCCACCGGGACAGGTCCTCCTGGGGCCAACGTCCTGACTTTC CATGTGPPGANVLTF
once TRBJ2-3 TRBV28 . TGTGCCAGCAGTTCCTGGACAGATACGCAGTATTTT CASSSWTDTQYF
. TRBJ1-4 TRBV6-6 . TGTGCCAGCAGTTACTTCGCCGGCTCTAGCGAAAAACTGTTTTTT CASSYFAGSSEKLFF